This T cell receptor beta chain was sequenced during a study of blood T cell repertoires in COVID-19. About the study: COVID-19 samples from acute and convalescent phases originated in the United States, Italy and Spain. PBMCs, B-cell-depleted T cells, or T cells provided the cDNA or gDNA that made up the material.

Original processing methods: Cell counts per sample came from amplifying reference gene primers. Libraries were prepared by immunoSEQ multiplex PCR; TCRdb keeps only in-frame clonotypes and omits some of them. The DNA gave D and trimming, while V, J and clone size come from that table. Of 110,000 to 150,000 clones detected, roughly 91% appear once; the ten largest clones hold just under 3%. Germline V lookup: CDR1 SGHTA, CDR2 FQGTGA. This CDR3 spans 16 amino acids. V lost 1 base, J lost 1 base, and 2 bases stayed unmatched. This TCR was sampled from a man aged 55 to 70 with active or convalescent COVID-19. This sequence joins TRBV7-3 and TRBJ2-3; 10 bases fit TRBD1. Sequences were obtained from peripheral blood. CDR3 nucleotides: TGTGCCAGCAGCTTAAGAGGGACAGGGGGCACAGATACGCAGTATTTT. This translates into CASSLRGTGGTDTQYF.